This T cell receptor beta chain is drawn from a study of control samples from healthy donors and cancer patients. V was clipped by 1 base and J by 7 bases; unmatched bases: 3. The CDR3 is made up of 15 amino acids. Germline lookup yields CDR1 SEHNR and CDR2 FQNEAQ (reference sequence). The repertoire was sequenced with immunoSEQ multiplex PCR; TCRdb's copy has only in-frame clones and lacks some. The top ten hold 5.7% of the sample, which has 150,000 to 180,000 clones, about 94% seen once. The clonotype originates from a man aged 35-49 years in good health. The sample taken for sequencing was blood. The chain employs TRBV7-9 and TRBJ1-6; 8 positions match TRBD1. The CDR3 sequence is CASSLVRDRNSPLHF. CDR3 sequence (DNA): TGTGCCAGCAGCTTAGTCCGGGACAGGAATTCACCCCTCCACTTT.